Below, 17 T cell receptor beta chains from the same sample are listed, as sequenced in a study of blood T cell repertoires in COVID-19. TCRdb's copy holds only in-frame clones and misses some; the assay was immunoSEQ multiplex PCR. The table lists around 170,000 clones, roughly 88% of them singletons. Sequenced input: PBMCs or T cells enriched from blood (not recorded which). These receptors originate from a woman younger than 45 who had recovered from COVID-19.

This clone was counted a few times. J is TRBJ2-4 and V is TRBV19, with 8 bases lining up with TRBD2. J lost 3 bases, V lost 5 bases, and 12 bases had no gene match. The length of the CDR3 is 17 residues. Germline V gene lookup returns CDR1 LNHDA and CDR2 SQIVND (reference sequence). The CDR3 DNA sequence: TGTGCCAGTAGTTCGGGGGGACTAGGGGCAAACAAAAACATTCAGTACTTC. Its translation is CASSSGGLGANKNIQYF.

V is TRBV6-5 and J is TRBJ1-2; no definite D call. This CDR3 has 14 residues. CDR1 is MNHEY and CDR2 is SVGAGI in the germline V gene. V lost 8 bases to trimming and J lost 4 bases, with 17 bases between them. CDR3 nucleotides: TGTGCCAGCGCCCGGGAACTAGAGGGCTATGGCTACACCTTC. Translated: CASARELEGYGYTF.

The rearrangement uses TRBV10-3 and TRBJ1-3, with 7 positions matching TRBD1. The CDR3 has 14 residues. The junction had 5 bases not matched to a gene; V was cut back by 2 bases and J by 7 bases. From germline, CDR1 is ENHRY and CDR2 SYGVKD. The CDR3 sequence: CAISETTGLNTIYF. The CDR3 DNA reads TGTGCCATCAGTGAGACGACAGGGTTGAACACCATATATTTT.

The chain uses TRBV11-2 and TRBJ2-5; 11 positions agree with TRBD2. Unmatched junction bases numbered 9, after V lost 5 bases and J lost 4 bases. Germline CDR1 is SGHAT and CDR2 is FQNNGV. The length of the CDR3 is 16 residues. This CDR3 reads CASSITGLAGGETQYF. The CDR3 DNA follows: TGTGCCAGCAGCATAACGGGGCTAGCGGGAGGAGAGACCCAGTACTTC. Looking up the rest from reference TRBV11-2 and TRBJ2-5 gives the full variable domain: EAGVAQSPRYKIIEKRQSVAFWCNPISGHATLYWYQQILGQGPKLLIQFQNNGVVDDSQLPKDRFSAERLKGVDSTLKIQPAKLEDSAVYLCASSITGLAGGETQYFGPGTRLLVL.

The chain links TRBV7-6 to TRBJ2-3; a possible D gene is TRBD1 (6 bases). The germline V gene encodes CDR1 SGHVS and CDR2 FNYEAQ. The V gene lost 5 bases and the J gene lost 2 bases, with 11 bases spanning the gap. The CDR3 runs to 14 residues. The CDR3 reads CASSRRGDTDTQYF. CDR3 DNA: TGTGCCAGCAGCCGCAGGGGTGACACAGATACGCAGTATTTT.

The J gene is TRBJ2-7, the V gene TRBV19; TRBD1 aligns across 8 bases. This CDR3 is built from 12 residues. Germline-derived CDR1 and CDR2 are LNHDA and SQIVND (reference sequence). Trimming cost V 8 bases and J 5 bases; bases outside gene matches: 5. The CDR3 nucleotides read TGTGCCAGTTCAGGGGGCTTCCACGAGCAGTACTTC. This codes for CASSGGFHEQYF.

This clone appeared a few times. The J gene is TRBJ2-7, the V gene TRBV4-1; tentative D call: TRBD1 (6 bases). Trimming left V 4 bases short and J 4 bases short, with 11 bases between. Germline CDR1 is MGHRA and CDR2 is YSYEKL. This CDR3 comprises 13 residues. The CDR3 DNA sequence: TGCGCCAGCAGCCGGGTTGGACAGTACGAGCAGTACTTC. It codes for CASSRVGQYEQYF.

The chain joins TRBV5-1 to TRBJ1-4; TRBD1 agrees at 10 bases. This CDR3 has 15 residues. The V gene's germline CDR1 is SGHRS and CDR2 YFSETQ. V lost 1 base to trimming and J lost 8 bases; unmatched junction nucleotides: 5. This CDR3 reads CASSLTGTGEEKLFF. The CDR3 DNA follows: TGCGCCAGCAGCTTGACCGGGACAGGGGAGGAAAAACTGTTTTTT.

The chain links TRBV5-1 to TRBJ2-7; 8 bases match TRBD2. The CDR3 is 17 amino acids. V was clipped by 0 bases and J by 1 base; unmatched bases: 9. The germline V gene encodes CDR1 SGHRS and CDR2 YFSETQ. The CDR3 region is CASSLGTLAVSSYEQYF. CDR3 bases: TGCGCCAGCAGCTTGGGTACACTAGCGGTCTCTTCCTACGAGCAGTACTTC.

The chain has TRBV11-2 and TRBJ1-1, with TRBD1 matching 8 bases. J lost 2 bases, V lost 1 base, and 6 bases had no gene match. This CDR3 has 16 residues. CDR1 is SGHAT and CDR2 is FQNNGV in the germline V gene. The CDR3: CASSLGQGRRNTEAFF. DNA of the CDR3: TGTGCCAGCAGCTTAGGACAGGGGAGAAGAAACACTGAAGCTTTCTTT.

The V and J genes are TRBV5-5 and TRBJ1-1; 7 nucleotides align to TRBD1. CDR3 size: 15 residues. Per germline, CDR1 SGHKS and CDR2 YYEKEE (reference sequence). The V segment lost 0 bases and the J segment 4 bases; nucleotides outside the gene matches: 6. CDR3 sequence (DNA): TGTGCCAGCAGCTTGGTTGCACAGGGGTCCACTGAAGCTTTCTTT. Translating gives CASSLVAQGSTEAFF.

The chain's CDR3 is CATSDSQAGADTQYF. In DNA form, the CDR3 reads TGTGCCACCAGTGATTCCCAAGCGGGAGCGGATACGCAGTATTTT. The chain has TRBV24-1 and TRBJ2-3, with 8 nucleotides matching TRBD2. Germline CDR1 reads KGHDR; CDR2 reads SFDVKD. The junction had 6 bases not matched to a gene; V was cut back by 2 bases and J by 6 bases. This CDR3 spans 15 amino acids.

The CDR3 nucleotides read TGTGCCAGCTACCAACAGGGGAAGCAATATGGCTACACCTTC. Translated: CASYQQGKQYGYTF. V is TRBV3-1 (or the pseudogene TRBV3-2) and J is TRBJ1-2, with 7 bases lining up with TRBD1. Germline CDR1 and CDR2: LGHDT and YNNKEL (reference sequence). This CDR3 spans 14 amino acids. The trim removed 8 bases at V and 5 bases at J, leaving 11 bases unmatched.

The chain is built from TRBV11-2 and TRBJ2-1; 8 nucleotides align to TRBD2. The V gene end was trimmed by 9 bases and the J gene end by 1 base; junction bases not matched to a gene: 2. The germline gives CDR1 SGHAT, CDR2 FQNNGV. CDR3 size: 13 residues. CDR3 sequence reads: CASKRGSYNEQFF. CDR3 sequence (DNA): TGTGCCAGTAAGCGGGGGTCCTACAATGAGCAGTTCTTC.

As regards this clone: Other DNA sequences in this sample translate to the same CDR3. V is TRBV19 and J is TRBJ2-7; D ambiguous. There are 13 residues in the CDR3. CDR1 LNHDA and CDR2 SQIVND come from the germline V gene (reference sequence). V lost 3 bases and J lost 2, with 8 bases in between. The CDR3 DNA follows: TGTGCCAGTAGTATGGGCTTGGCCTACGAGCAGTACTTC. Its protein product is CASSMGLAYEQYF.

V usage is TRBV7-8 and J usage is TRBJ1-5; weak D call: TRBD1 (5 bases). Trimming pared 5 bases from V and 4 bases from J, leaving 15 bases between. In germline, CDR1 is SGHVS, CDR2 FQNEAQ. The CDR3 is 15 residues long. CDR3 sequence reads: CASSPELRANQPQHF. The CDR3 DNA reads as TGTGCCAGCAGCCCGGAACTCAGGGCTAATCAGCCCCAGCATTTT.

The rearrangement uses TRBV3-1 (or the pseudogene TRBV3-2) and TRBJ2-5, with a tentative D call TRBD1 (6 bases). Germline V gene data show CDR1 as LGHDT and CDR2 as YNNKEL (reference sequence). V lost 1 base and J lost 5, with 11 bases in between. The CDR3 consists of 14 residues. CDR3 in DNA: TGTGCCAGCAGCCAAGGCAGGGGCGGGGAGACCCAGTACTTC. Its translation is CASSQGRGGETQYF.